This T cell receptor beta chain stems from a study of a mutant IDH1 vaccine in newly diagnosed glioma (dated by TCRdb to the early 2020s). About the study as a whole: In the chemotherapy-containing groups, vaccination started alongside temozolomide cycles, whereas in patients who had radiotherapy alone it started 4-6 weeks after radiotherapy. Peripheral blood was collected at six visits: V03 (baseline), V05, V07, V10, V12 and V13. For exploratory analyses, about two dozen treated patients had longitudinal TCRB deep sequencing done wherever samples were available. Visit V12 was the week-35 safety follow-up and visit V13 was the week-47 end of study. Prior to enrollment, standard therapy consisting of radiotherapy alone, temozolomide alone, or radiochemotherapy with temozolomide had been administered to patients, with the combination being received by most patients. Of the approximately 30 treated patients, approximately 62% were male and roughly 38% were female, and a mean age of about 37 years was recorded.

As to this clone: Its antigen is still unknown. Base qualities are not provided; no much larger clone lies one nucleotide away.

From a lookup of the germline V gene, CDR1 and CDR2 are SGHVS and FQNEAQ. V and J are trimmed by 1 base and 9 bases, and the gene matches miss 6 bases of the junction. Its CDR3 holds 14 amino acids, cysteine through phenylalanine. Just the 42-base CDR3 DNA is kept, in frame starting at base 1. Overall study results and their limits: The authors stated that sample limitations prevented analyses of patient blood samples from being reproduced. Across multiple MHC alleles, vaccine-induced immune responses were seen in around 93% of patients. No apparent relationship was observed between pseudoprogression and alterations in the top peripheral T cell clonotypes detected by TCRB sequencing. Availability determined which PBMC samples were chosen for TCRB deep sequencing.

The time point tag for this specimen amounts to: week 47, end of study. Each vaccine dose, consisting of 300 ug of a 20-mer mutant IDH1 peptide in Montanide, was administered subcutaneously with topical imiquimod. Patients were given eight vaccinations, in weeks 1, 3, 5, 7, 11, 15, 19 and 23, which matched visits V03 through V10. The donors had newly diagnosed IDH1-mutant astrocytomas of WHO grade 3 or 4 that showed loss of nuclear ATRX. The samples were drawn from NOA16, a multicentre, single-arm, open-label phase I trial in Germany that tested a mutant IDH1 peptide vaccine in humans for the first time. The DNeasy Blood and Tissue Kit was used to extract genomic DNA from EDTA blood for TCRB sequencing. Preparation of the library involved the immunoSEQ multiplex PCR assay. Rearranged TCR beta chain sequences were amplified using the hsTCRB Kit according to the manufacturer's protocol. Sequencing of TCRB libraries was carried out on an Illumina MiSeq. The study's own analysis went as follows. The kit vendor's proprietary platform handled demultiplexing, trimming and gene mapping. The clones in this table, taken by TCRdb from immuneACCESS, are in-frame only. Not every clone is retained; where verified, under half of the shortfall comes from an unresolved V gene, and the cause of the rest is unknown. For V, J and clone size, that table is used; D and trimming come from the DNA. Here the sample has around 26,000 clones; about 80% occur a single time. The ten largest account for 3.8% of the sample.

This TCR was sampled from a man in his forties with glioma. Some clones in this sample may be carry-over from other donors' samples. Material: PBMCs, obtained from a glioma patient whose treatment included an IDH1 peptide vaccine. Here the chain combines TRBV7-8 and TRBJ1-5, with 7 bases in between that match TRBD1. The DNA is TGTGCCAGCAGCTTAGACAGGGGTGGTGGGCCCCAGCATTTT. Its protein reads: CASSLDRGGGPQHF.